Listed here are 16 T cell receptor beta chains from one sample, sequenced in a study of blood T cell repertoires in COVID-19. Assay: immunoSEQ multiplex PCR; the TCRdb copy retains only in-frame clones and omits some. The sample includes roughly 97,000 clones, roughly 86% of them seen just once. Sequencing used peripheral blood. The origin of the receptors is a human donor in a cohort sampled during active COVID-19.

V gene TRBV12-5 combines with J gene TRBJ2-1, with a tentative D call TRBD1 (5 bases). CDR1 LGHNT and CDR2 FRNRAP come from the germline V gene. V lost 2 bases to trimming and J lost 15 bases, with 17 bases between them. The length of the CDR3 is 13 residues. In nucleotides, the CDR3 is TGTGCTAGTGGTTTGCCAGGATTAAAGGGGTCGTTCTTC. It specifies CASGLPGLKGSFF.

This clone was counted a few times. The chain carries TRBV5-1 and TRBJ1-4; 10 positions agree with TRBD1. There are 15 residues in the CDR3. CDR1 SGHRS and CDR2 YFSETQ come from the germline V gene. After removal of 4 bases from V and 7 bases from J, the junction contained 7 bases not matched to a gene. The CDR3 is CASSQPDRGREKLFF. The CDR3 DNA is TGCGCCAGCAGCCAACCCGACAGGGGGCGTGAAAAACTGTTTTTT.

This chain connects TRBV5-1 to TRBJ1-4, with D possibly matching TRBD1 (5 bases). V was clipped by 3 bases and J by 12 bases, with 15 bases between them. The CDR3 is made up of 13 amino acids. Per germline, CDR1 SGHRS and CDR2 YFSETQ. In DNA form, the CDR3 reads TGCGCCAGCAGCTCGAAGTTAGGGGAACAACTGTTTTTT. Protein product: CASSSKLGEQLFF.

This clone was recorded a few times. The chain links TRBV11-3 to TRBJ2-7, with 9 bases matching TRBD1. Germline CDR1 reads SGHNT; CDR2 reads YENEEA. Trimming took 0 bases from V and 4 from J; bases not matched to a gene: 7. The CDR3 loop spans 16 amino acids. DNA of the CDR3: TGTGCCAGCAGCTTAGACGGGAGACAGGGGGATTACGAGCAGTACTTC. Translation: CASSLDGRQGDYEQYF.

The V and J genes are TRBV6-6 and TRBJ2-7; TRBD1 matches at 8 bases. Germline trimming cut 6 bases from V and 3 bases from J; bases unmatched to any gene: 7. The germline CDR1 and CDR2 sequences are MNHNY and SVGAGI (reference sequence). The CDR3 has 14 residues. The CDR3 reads CASRRLGQGYEQYF. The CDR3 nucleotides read TGTGCCAGCAGGAGACTCGGACAGGGCTACGAGCAGTACTTC.

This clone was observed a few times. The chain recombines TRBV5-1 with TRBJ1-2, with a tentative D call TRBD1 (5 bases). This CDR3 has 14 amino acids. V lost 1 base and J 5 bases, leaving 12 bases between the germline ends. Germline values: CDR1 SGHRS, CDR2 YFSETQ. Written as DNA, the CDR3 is TGCGCCAGCAGCTTGACAGGACAAGGGTATGGCTACACCTTC. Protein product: CASSLTGQGYGYTF.

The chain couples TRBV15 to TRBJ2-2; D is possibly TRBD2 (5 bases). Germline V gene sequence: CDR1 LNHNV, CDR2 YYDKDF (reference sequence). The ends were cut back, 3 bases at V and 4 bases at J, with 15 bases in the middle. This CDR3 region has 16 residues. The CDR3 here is CATSRPGVFSTGELFF. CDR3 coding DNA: TGTGCCACCAGCAGGCCCGGGGTCTTCAGCACCGGGGAGCTGTTTTTT.

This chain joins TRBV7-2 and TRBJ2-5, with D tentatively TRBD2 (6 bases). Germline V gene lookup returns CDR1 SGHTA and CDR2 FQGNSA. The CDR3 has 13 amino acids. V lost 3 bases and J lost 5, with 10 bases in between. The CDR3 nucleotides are TGTGCCAGCAGCTTCCCGGGAGTGGAGACCCAGTACTTC. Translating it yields CASSFPGVETQYF.

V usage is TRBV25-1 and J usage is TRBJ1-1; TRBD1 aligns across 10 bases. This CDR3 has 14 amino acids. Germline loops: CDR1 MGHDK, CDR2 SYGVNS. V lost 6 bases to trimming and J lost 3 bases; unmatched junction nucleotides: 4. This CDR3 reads CASRTGTGDTEAFF. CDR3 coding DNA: TGTGCCAGCAGAACGGGGACAGGGGACACTGAAGCTTTCTTT.

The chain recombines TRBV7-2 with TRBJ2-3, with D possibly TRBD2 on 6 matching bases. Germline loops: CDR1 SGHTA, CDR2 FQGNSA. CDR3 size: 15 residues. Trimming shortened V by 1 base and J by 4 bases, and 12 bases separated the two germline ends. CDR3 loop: CASSLGASEADTQYF. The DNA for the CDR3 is TGTGCCAGCAGCTTAGGGGCTAGCGAGGCAGATACGCAGTATTTT.

For the CDR3, the DNA is TGCGCCAGCAGCCACAGGGTAGTAGGGAATGAGCAGTTCTTC. Its protein is CASSHRVVGNEQFF. The chain is built from TRBV5-1 and TRBJ2-1; D possibly corresponds to TRBD1 (6 bases). This CDR3 region has 14 residues. Germline loops: CDR1 SGHRS, CDR2 YFSETQ. V gave up 4 bases and J gave up 7 bases, with 15 bases separating them.

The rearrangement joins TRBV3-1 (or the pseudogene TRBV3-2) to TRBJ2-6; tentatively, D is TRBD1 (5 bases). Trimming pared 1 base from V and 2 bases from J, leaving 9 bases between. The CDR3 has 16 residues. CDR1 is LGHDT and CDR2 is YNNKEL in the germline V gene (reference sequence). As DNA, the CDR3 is TGTGCCAGCAGCCAAGGCAGGGCCCCTGGGGCCAACGTCCTGACTTTC. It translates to CASSQGRAPGANVLTF.

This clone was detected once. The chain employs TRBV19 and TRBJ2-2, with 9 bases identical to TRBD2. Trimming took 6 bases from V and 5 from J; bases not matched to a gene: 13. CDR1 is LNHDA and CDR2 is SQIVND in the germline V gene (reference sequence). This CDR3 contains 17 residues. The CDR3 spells CASSVGLAGMYTGELFF. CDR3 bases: TGTGCCAGTAGCGTTGGGCTAGCGGGAATGTATACCGGGGAGCTGTTTTTT.

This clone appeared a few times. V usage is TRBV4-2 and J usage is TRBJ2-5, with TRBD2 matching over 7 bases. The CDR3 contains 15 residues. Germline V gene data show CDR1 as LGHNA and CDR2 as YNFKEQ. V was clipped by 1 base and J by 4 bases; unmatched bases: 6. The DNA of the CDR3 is TGTGCCAGCAGCCAAGTTGCGGGAGTCCGAGAGACCCAGTACTTC. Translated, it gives CASSQVAGVRETQYF.

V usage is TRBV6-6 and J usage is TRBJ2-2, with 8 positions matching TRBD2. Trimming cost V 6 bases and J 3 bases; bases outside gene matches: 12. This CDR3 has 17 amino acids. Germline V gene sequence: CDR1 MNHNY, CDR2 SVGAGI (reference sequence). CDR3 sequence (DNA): TGTGCCAGCAGCCGAAGGAGCGGGAGCTATGACACCGGGGAGCTGTTTTTT. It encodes CASSRRSGSYDTGELFF.

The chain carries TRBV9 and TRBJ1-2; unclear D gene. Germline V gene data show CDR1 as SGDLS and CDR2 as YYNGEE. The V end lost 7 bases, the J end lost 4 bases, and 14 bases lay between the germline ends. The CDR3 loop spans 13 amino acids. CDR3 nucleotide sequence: TGTGCCAGCTCAAAGCGGGATGCCTATGGCTACACCTTC. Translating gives CASSKRDAYGYTF.